The rows below give T cell receptor beta chains drawn from one sample of a study of vaccination effects on CD4 cells after COVID-19. The antigens of these receptors remain unknown. Method: immunoSEQ multiplex PCR; TCRdb's copy keeps in-frame clones and lacks some. Seen here are tens of thousands of clones, about four fifths observed once, and the top ten hold about 2.7%. The sequencing used CD4+ T cells from PBMCs cultured with HCoV-229E spike peptides, collected before COVID-19 vaccination. These receptors all stem from a human donor who received a COVID-19 vaccine. Each CDR3 is given with its conserved first and last residue. Size values are once, few and many counts, or a class for expanded clones, and some rows have none.

CASKGPGETQYF,TRBV2,.,TRBJ2-5
CASSSGTVNTGELFF,TRBV9,.,TRBJ2-2
CASGPLVGAPTDTQYF,TRBV12-5,.,TRBJ2-3
CASSETRDRAVGELFF,TRBV2,.,TRBJ2-2
CASSEGSGNSGNTIYF,TRBV10-1,few,TRBJ1-3
CATSESGTGSGANVLTF,TRBV24-1,.,TRBJ2-6
CASSVVGIGAGELFF,TRBV2,.,TRBJ2-2
CASSPNSDTGLIYGYTF,TRBV11-2,.,TRBJ1-2
CASSLRVREQFF,TRBV5-6,once,TRBJ2-1
CASRGTGQGGYTF,TRBV5-1,.,TRBJ1-2
CATSPRSGGANEQFF,TRBV15,.,TRBJ2-1
CASSEAQGYTF,TRBV10-2,.,TRBJ1-2
CASSPGRGGNQPQHF,TRBV19,few,TRBJ1-5
CASSFTHTEAFF,TRBV12-3/TRBV12-4,.,TRBJ1-1
CATSDGRTGANVLTF,TRBV24-1,.,TRBJ2-6
CASSPGYSYNEQFF,TRBV18,.,TRBJ2-1
CASRPGESFRGYTF,TRBV19,.,TRBJ1-2
CASSADSYTDTQYF,TRBV9,.,TRBJ2-3
CASSSIAGVIPDTQYF,TRBV5-1,.,TRBJ2-3
CASSIYSARVSNQPQHF,TRBV19,.,TRBJ1-5
CASSLSVLGKNIQYF,TRBV27,once,TRBJ2-4
CASSTPPGVTEAFF,TRBV6-2/TRBV6-3,.,TRBJ1-1
CASSPPGRHLAETQYF,TRBV9,.,TRBJ2-5
CASSSDRGKQETQYF,TRBV6-2/TRBV6-3,.,TRBJ2-5
CASSFGTSGGYNQETQYF,TRBV7-8,.,TRBJ2-5
CASSLRGGGAKINEQFF,TRBV5-6,.,TRBJ2-1
CASSQGGLAKNIQYF,TRBV7-2,.,TRBJ2-4
CASSDTGEETQYF,TRBV2,once,TRBJ2-5
CASSYSVGGITEAFF,TRBV6-5,.,TRBJ1-1
CASSSSGGAETQYF,TRBV5-1,.,TRBJ2-5
CASSQAGLVGSEQFF,TRBV4-1,medium-sized,TRBJ2-1
CASVGQGANTEAFF,TRBV18,.,TRBJ1-1
CASSARTGDDEQFF,TRBV7-3,.,TRBJ2-1
CASSTVLSGTGRYNEQFF,TRBV6-2/TRBV6-3,.,TRBJ2-1
CAISESGDRVDGYTF,TRBV10-3,.,TRBJ1-2
CASSAGTLSGAQREQFF,TRBV9,.,TRBJ2-1
CASSFPGQGPTGELFF,TRBV5-4,.,TRBJ2-2
CATSDPGQGVDTGELFF,TRBV24-1,.,TRBJ2-2
CASSYQGEAGYTF,TRBV6-1,.,TRBJ1-2
CASSKGGKQETQYF,TRBV9,.,TRBJ2-5
CASSLAPGTNPYGYTF,TRBV5-1,.,TRBJ1-2
CASSMGSQPQHF,TRBV19,once,TRBJ1-5
CATSDPVRYGYTF,TRBV24-1,.,TRBJ1-2
CASRDKSGVLETQYF,TRBV5-4,few,TRBJ2-5
CASSLGSSTYQETQYF,TRBV28,once,TRBJ2-5
CASSEGVANYGYTF,TRBV2,few,TRBJ1-2
CAISTVTGEAYGYTF,TRBV10-3,.,TRBJ1-2
CASRRDGSYNEQFF,TRBV5-1,.,TRBJ2-1